The source of this T cell receptor (beta chain) is a study of blood T cell repertoires in COVID-19. Only in-frame clones appear in the TCRdb table, and some are missing; sequencing was by immunoSEQ multiplex PCR. Among 350,000 to 400,000 clones listed, about 89% were seen once. This clone was detected once. Sequenced: PBMCs or T cells enriched from blood (not recorded which). The sequence derives from a woman in her forties who had been exposed to COVID-19.

CDR3 sequence reads: CSVEVGTGSFEDTDTQYF. CDR3 nucleotides: TGCAGCGTTGAAGTGGGGACAGGGAGTTTCGAGGACACAGATACGCAGTATTTT. This chain uses TRBV29-1 with TRBJ2-3, with TRBD1 matching 9 bases. This CDR3 has 18 amino acids. Germline loops: CDR1 SQVTM, CDR2 ANQGSEA. Losses at the gene ends were 1 base for V and 2 bases for J; bases not matched to a gene: 13.